This T cell receptor beta chain is from a study of blood T cell repertoires in COVID-19. Study summary: Sample material is recorded as cDNA or gDNA derived from T cells, B-cell-depleted T cells, or PBMCs.

Only in-frame clones appear in the TCRdb table, and some are missing; sequencing was by immunoSEQ multiplex PCR. The top ten clones hold around 2.5% of a sample with about 270,000 clones, 75% to 95% of them seen once. V was cut by 0 bases and J by 6 bases, with 12 bases left in between. The CDR3 extends over 15 amino acids. Looked up from germline, CDR1 is SGHKS and CDR2 is YYEKEE (reference sequence). The source material was peripheral blood. The receptor's source is a person in their late teens or twenties with COVID-19, enrolled during active disease. V and J are TRBV5-5 and TRBJ2-2; D is uncertain. The CDR3 region has the DNA TGTGCCAGCAGCTTGGGGGTCCGGGTGGCCGGGGAGCTGTTTTTT. Encoded protein: CASSLGVRVAGELFF.